These 10 T cell receptor beta chains were sequenced from one sample in a study of cytomegalovirus exposure and HLA in healthy donors. It was with 60 Vbeta and 13 Jbeta primers that the PCR ran. Libraries were prepared by immunoSEQ multiplex PCR; TCRdb keeps only in-frame clonotypes and omits some of them. The table includes some 200,000 clones, almost 80% detected once. Input material: PBMCs. The receptor source for this set is a man aged 18 to 30 in good health and CMV-seronegative.

V and J are TRBV30 and TRBJ1-2, with D possibly matching TRBD1 (5 bases). This CDR3 comprises 14 residues. Germline CDR1 reads GTSNPN; CDR2 reads SVGIG (reference sequence). With 3 bases removed from V and 0 bases from J, the gap between germline ends came to 11 bases. The CDR3 DNA reads as TGTGCCTGGAGCCGACAGCCGACTAACTATGGCTACACCTTC. It yields the protein CAWSRQPTNYGYTF.

The J gene is TRBJ1-1, the V gene TRBV2; D unresolved. CDR1 is SNHLY, CDR2 FYNNEI, per germline. This CDR3 spans 16 amino acids. As DNA, the CDR3 is TGTGTCGTATTAAGCCGAGGAGTTTCCCTGAACACTGAAGCTTTCTTT. It translates to CVVLSRGVSLNTEAFF. Full variable domain (missing parts from reference TRBV2 and TRBJ1-1): EPEVTQTPSHQVTQMGQEVILRCVPISNHLYFYWYRQILGQKVEFLVSFYNNEISEKSEIFDDQFSVERPDGSNFTLKIRSTKLEDSAMYFCVVLSRGVSLNTEAFFGQGTRLTVV.

CDR3 DNA sequence: TGTGCCAGCAGTTCTAATTGGGGGGGCGCCGAGGGCTACACCTTC. This codes for CASSSNWGGAEGYTF. The chain links TRBV27 to TRBJ1-2, with D perhaps TRBD1 (6 bases). V dropped 4 bases and J dropped 8 bases, with 20 bases sitting between them. From germline, CDR1 is MNHEY and CDR2 SMNVEV (reference sequence). The CDR3 extends over 15 amino acids.

This clone was detected once. V gene TRBV27 combines with J gene TRBJ1-5, with TRBD1 as a possible D gene (6 bases). Germline V gives CDR1 MNHEY, CDR2 SMNVEV (reference sequence). V was trimmed by 5 bases and J by 3 bases, leaving 23 bases between them. The CDR3 consists of 18 residues. CDR3 sequence (DNA): TGTGCCAGCAGTCGAGAAAGCCCCGACAGGCCATACAATCAGCCCCAGCATTTT. Translation: CASSRESPDRPYNQPQHF.

This sequence joins TRBV10-3 and TRBJ1-2; a possible D gene is TRBD1 (5 bases). Germline CDR1 is ENHRY and CDR2 is SYGVKD. The CDR3 runs to 18 residues. The V end lost 2 bases, the J end lost 5 bases, and 24 bases lay between the germline ends. The CDR3 loop is CAISEGAQAGLFTYGYTF. CDR3 nucleotides: TGTGCCATCAGTGAGGGAGCCCAGGCGGGACTATTTACGTATGGCTACACCTTC.

The chain links TRBV6-5 to TRBJ1-1, with D unclear. Germline CDR1 MNHEY, CDR2 SVGAGI. This CDR3 region has 12 residues. The V end was cut by 5 bases, the J end by 11 bases, with 15 bases between. CDR3 nucleotide sequence: TGTGCCAGCAGTGAAGGCGGGAAAAATGCTTTCTTT. Residues: CASSEGGKNAFF.

The chain has TRBV27 and TRBJ1-2; TRBD1 aligns across 9 bases. Trimming removed 3 bases from V and 4 bases from J; junction bases left unmatched: 6. The germline CDR1 and CDR2 sequences are MNHEY and SMNVEV (reference sequence). The CDR3 spans 15 residues. The CDR3 DNA sequence: TGTGCCAGCAGTTTCAATCGACAGGGGGGCTATGGCTACACCTTC. Translating gives CASSFNRQGGYGYTF.

The chain employs TRBV2 and TRBJ2-7, with 10 nucleotides matching TRBD1. CDR1 is SNHLY and CDR2 is FYNNEI in the germline V gene. Trimming removed 1 base from V and 6 bases from J; junction bases left unmatched: 6. The CDR3 has 15 amino acids. CDR3 loop: CASSEVGQGVCEQYF. The CDR3 bases are TGTGCCAGCAGTGAAGTCGGACAGGGGGTATGCGAGCAGTACTTC.

The chain combines TRBV4-3 with TRBJ2-2; no firm D call. Per the germline V gene, CDR1 is LGHNA and CDR2 is YSLEER. V was pared by 8 bases and J by 0 bases, with 10 bases between. The CDR3 runs to 14 residues. The CDR3 reads CASSGGSNTGELFF. CDR3 sequence (DNA): TGCGCCAGCTCCGGCGGCTCGAACACCGGGGAGCTGTTTTTT.

The rearrangement links TRBV14 to TRBJ2-5; D is unclear. The J call may be in error: the DNA end matches TRBJ2-7 better. Germline CDR1 is SGHDN and CDR2 is FVKESK. This CDR3 is 11 amino acids long. DNA for the CDR3: TGTGCCAGCAGCCAAGGTTACGAGCAGTACTTC. This sequence encodes CASSQGYEQYF.